This T cell receptor (beta chain) emerged from a study of T cell changes during pregnancy in multiple sclerosis. The junction had 14 bases not matched to a gene; V was cut back by 3 bases and J by 9 bases. Per the germline V gene, CDR1 is SGDLS and CDR2 is YYNGEE. This CDR3 has 17 residues. Produced via immunoSEQ multiplex PCR; TCRdb's table is partial and in-frame only. The data contain under 45,000 clones, around 96% of them singletons. The TCR comes from a female donor with multiple sclerosis, enrolled in a pregnancy study. The source material was peripheral blood, sampled in the second trimester of pregnancy. The chain links TRBV9 to TRBJ2-1; 11 bases match TRBD2. The CDR3 nucleotides read TGTGCCAGCAGCGCCTCGGGCCTAGCGGGGGGCCGGGGTGAGCAGTTCTTC. This codes for CASSASGLAGGRGEQFF.